This T cell receptor (beta chain) came from a study of shared clonotypes between healthy human individuals. Across the whole study: Donors were two women and a few men aged 18 to 49. There were three CD4 naive, three CD4 memory, two CD8 naive and one CD8 memory plates per donor.

Notes on this clone: Its antigen is currently unknown. The same CDR3 can be traced to other DNA sequences in this sample.

Only in-frame clones appear in the TCRdb table, and some are missing; sequencing was by immunoSEQ multiplex PCR. The profile shows around 2,000,000 clones, roughly 95% of them singletons. Study-level points and caveats: The naive CD4 repertoires of a handful of donors were compared, and approximately 4.7% of clonotypes were shared. Clonotypes which were not shared had lower generation probabilities than clonotypes that all four donors shared.

The sequenced sample was naive CD4+ T cells sorted from blood. Subset here: CD45RA+ positively selected. The TCR originated in a man between 18 and 29 years old in good health.

The CDR3 is CASSATVNTGELFF. The CDR3 nucleotides are TGTGCCAGCAGTGCGACCGTGAACACCGGGGAGCTGTTTTTT. The genes are TRBV25-1 and TRBJ2-2; no clear D. The V gene's germline CDR1 is MGHDK and CDR2 SYGVNS. CDR3 size: 14 residues. The ends were cut back, 4 bases at V and 1 base at J, with 7 bases in the middle.